Below are 12 T cell receptor beta chains sequenced from a single sample in a study of blood T cell repertoires in COVID-19. Clones were read by immunoSEQ multiplex PCR, and TCRdb kept only the in-frame ones, dropping some. The sample carries about 150,000 clones, 75% to 90% recorded once. The specimen sequenced was PBMCs or T cells enriched from blood (not recorded which). Every receptor here comes from a man aged 45-60 years who had recovered from COVID-19.

The chain is built from TRBV10-3 and TRBJ2-1, with 10 bases fitting TRBD2. Germline loops: CDR1 ENHRY, CDR2 SYGVKD. The CDR3 covers 14 residues. V dropped 6 bases and J dropped 8; count of bases not matched to a gene: 7. Here the CDR3 reads CAISWTSGQHEQFF. The CDR3 DNA reads as TGTGCCATCAGCTGGACTAGCGGCCAGCATGAGCAGTTCTTC.

The chain has TRBV19 and TRBJ2-2; 16 nucleotides match TRBD2. The CDR3 is made up of 19 amino acids. The V segment lost 5 bases and the J segment 6 bases; nucleotides outside the gene matches: 12. Per germline, CDR1 LNHDA and CDR2 SQIVND (reference sequence). The chain's CDR3 is CASSGTAGTSGRAAGELFF. The CDR3 DNA is TGTGCCAGTAGTGGAACAGCCGGGACTAGCGGGAGGGCCGCCGGGGAGCTGTTTTTT.

The CDR3 sequence is CASSATGGIYGYTF. The CDR3 DNA reads as TGTGCCAGCAGCGCGACAGGGGGGATCTATGGCTACACCTTC. This chain uses TRBV9 with TRBJ1-2; 9 bases align to TRBD1. CDR3 size: 14 residues. Germline values: CDR1 SGDLS, CDR2 YYNGEE. Unmatched junction bases numbered 4, after V lost 3 bases and J lost 4 bases.

The chain joins TRBV15 to TRBJ1-6; 9 nucleotides align to TRBD1. V lost 1 base to trimming and J lost 8 bases; unmatched junction nucleotides: 9. Germline V gene sequence: CDR1 LNHNV, CDR2 YYDKDF (reference sequence). The length of the CDR3 is 17 residues. This CDR3 reads CATSRAGTGKLYSPLHF. In nucleotides, the CDR3 is TGTGCCACCAGCAGAGCGGGGACAGGGAAGCTCTATTCACCCCTCCACTTT.

The chain joins TRBV28 to TRBJ1-3, with D tentatively TRBD1 (6 bases). Trimming removed 6 bases from V and 4 bases from J, with 22 bases in between. Per germline, CDR1 MDHEN and CDR2 SYDVKM. CDR3 length equals 17 residues. The CDR3 DNA is TGTGCCAGCAGCTGGAATGGGGAGGGGGAAACCGGAAACACCATATATTTT. As protein: CASSWNGEGETGNTIYF.

The V gene is TRBV5-1, the J gene TRBJ1-1, with D perhaps TRBD1 (5 bases). The germline V gene encodes CDR1 SGHRS and CDR2 YFSETQ. The CDR3 has 15 amino acids. The V end lost 5 bases, the J end lost 4 bases, and 18 bases lay between the germline ends. The CDR3 is CASRSGGEFGTEAFF. CDR3 in DNA: TGCGCCAGCAGATCCGGAGGGGAGTTCGGCACTGAAGCTTTCTTT.

V and J are TRBV28 and TRBJ2-4, with 7 nucleotides matching TRBD2. CDR3 length: 14 residues. Looked up from germline, CDR1 is MDHEN and CDR2 is SYDVKM. Losses at the gene ends were 5 bases for V and 6 bases for J; bases not matched to a gene: 7. The CDR3 loop reads CASSTLRGVNIQYF. The CDR3 DNA is TGTGCCAGCAGTACCTTACGGGGGGTAAACATTCAGTACTTC.

The chain joins TRBV10-3 to TRBJ1-6; D gene unclear. The V gene lost 5 bases and the J gene lost 10 bases, with 15 bases spanning the gap. Germline V gene data show CDR1 as ENHRY and CDR2 as SYGVKD. This CDR3 has 14 residues. In DNA, the CDR3 is TGTGCCATCAGTCGGACTGGCCGGGAGTCACCCCTCCACTTT. This gives the protein CAISRTGRESPLHF.

This chain joins TRBV5-1 and TRBJ2-7, with 10 bases that match TRBD2. V shed 4 bases, J shed 4 bases, and the junction held 11 bases outside the gene matches. The CDR3 loop spans 16 amino acids. The germline gives CDR1 SGHRS, CDR2 YFSETQ. CDR3: CASSPAGLAGEYEQYF. The CDR3 nucleotides read TGCGCCAGCAGCCCGGCGGGTCTAGCGGGAGAATACGAGCAGTACTTC.

V is TRBV5-1 and J is TRBJ1-1; no definite D call. The V end was cut by 1 base, the J end by 0 bases, with 7 bases between. The CDR3 is 14 amino acids. The germline gives CDR1 SGHRS, CDR2 YFSETQ. The CDR3 region is CASSLLSMNTEAFF. For the CDR3, the DNA is TGCGCCAGCAGCTTGTTGAGTATGAACACTGAAGCTTTCTTT.

This chain connects TRBV15 to TRBJ1-2; D might be TRBD1 (6 bases). Germline CDR1 is LNHNV and CDR2 is YYDKDF (reference sequence). This CDR3 region has 15 residues. V was cut by 0 bases and J by 6 bases, with 14 bases left in between. CDR3 region: CATSRDRGGGNGYTF. The CDR3 nucleotides read TGTGCCACCAGCAGAGATCGGGGAGGGGGTAATGGCTACACCTTC.

This chain uses TRBV29-1 with TRBJ2-5, with D perhaps matching TRBD2 (5 bases). The CDR3 has 13 amino acids. Germline CDR1 is SQVTM and CDR2 is ANQGSEA. The germline V and J ends were trimmed by 3 bases and 0 bases, with 8 bases remaining between them. The CDR3, as DNA: TGCAGCGTTGACTCCGGGAACCAAGAGACCCAGTACTTC. This codes for CSVDSGNQETQYF.